This TCR beta chain was obtained from a study of blood T cell repertoires in COVID-19 (TCRdb year 2020). For the wider study: Samples from collaborators originated in the United States, Italy and Spain and spanned both the acute and convalescent phases of COVID-19. The samples were drawn from two sources: the first 160 participants of the ongoing ImmuneRACE study, and 1,200 or so subjects contributed by 6 global collaborators. The repertoires were released in a freely available public database intended as a resource for research on the immune response to SARS-CoV-2. HLA class I and class II types, where available, came from metadata supplied by the sample provider rather than from assay-based typing. Nearly every sample came with metadata listing a de-identified subject ID, COVID-19 status, age in years and sex. The prospective study material was composed of cDNA or gDNA derived from T cells, B-cell-depleted T cells, or PBMCs. Deeply sampled blood TCRbeta repertoires from subjects exposed to, actively infected with, or recovered from COVID-19 were included in the dataset. Summary of the overall study and its limitations: The amount of clinical and demographic metadata varied by source and participant and was provided uncurated.

TCRbeta CDR3 regions were amplified from genomic DNA using the immunoSEQ Assay, a bias-controlled multiplex PCR. The authors' pipeline ran thus. Nucleated cell counts per sample were estimated from amplification of reference gene primers within the assay. Sequence reads were collapsed and filtered to measure the absolute abundance of every unique TCRbeta CDR3 rearrangement. For each sample, productive Simpson clonality was calculated as the square root of Simpson's diversity index across productive rearrangements. This immuneACCESS table, as held by TCRdb, lists in-frame sequences with V and J called but not all clones. Of the missing ones, under half trace to an unresolved V gene in checked studies; the others have no known cause. V and J calls plus clone size are reproduced from that table; the DNA served to infer D and trimming. This sample holds approximately 54,000 clones; roughly 89% were observed only once. The ten largest clones add up to 3.5% to 4.5% of the sample.

CDR1 and CDR2 were assigned from the germline V gene as MNHEY and SVGAGI. Spanning cysteine to phenylalanine, the CDR3 consists of 13 amino acids. Left in the record is the CDR3 DNA by itself, 39 bases read in frame from the first base. Trimming at the junction amounts to 5 bases on V and 3 bases on J, and the germline ends lie 10 bases apart. As for this clone: Its antigen is currently not known. Base qualities are missing; no much larger clone stands one base away.

Each collaborating institution followed its own protocols to collect whole blood in K2EDTA tubes. For TCRbeta analysis, collaborators shipped samples as frozen whole blood, isolated PBMCs, or DNA extracted from either of those sample types. The sample consisted of peripheral blood. The rearranged segments are TRBV6-5 and TRBJ1-2; 5 matching bases give a weak D call of TRBD1. The sequence was collected from a man in his fifties or sixties with acute or convalescent COVID-19. The DNA reads as follows: TGTGCCAGCAGTCTCGACAGCCACTATGGCTACACCTTC. The encoded protein is CASSLDSHYGYTF.